This T cell receptor (beta chain) stems from a study of blood T cell repertoires in COVID-19. Data came from immunoSEQ multiplex PCR; TCRdb stores just in-frame clones and leaves some out. The table includes 250,000 to 300,000 clones, about nine tenths detected once. The germline CDR1 and CDR2 sequences are ENHRY and SYGVKD. V lost 10 bases to trimming and J lost 6 bases; unmatched junction nucleotides: 6. The CDR3 consists of 13 residues. Sequencing was performed on peripheral blood. The TCR was taken from a woman in her 30s with COVID-19, enrolled during active disease. This rearrangement joins TRBV10-3 to TRBJ2-1, with 10 bases identical to TRBD2. The CDR3 here is CATSGLAANEQFF. The CDR3 DNA sequence: TGTGCCACTTCTGGACTAGCGGCCAATGAGCAGTTCTTC.